This TCR beta chain came from a study of T cell repertoires in cytomegalovirus infection. Study-level information: Used in the study were CMV epitopes, some recently identified and HLA-C-restricted, others well-studied and HLA-B-restricted. Based on public TCR beta signatures, there were indications of CMV infection and of a matching HLA type.

Findings and caveats of the study: The cumulative frequency of public TCR beta families identified carriers of CMV plus the relevant HLA. Ex vivo, HLA-C-restricted CMV-specific TCR beta clonotypes prevailed over the rest of the response.

TCRdb reanalysed the reads using MiXCR and keeps one entry per CDR3 protein. The sample lists 650,000 to 900,000 distinct CDR3 sequences; around a third were seen once. CDR3 length: 14 amino acids. The germline CDR1 and CDR2 sequences are SGHTA and FQGNSA. The V end was cut by 0 bases, the J end by 2 bases, with 8 bases between. This clonotype was picked up a small number of times. The antigen is undetermined. V gene TRBV7-2 combines with J gene TRBJ2-7; D is unclear. The clonotype comes from a human donor in good health (CMV status not recorded). Some clones in this sample may be carry-over from other donors' samples. This material consisted of cultured CD8+ T cells from PBMCs, taken from culture after CMV antigen stimulation. CDR3 region: CASSLASAAYEQYF. CDR3 DNA: TGTGCCAGCAGCTTAGCGTCGGCAGCCTACGAGCAGTACTTC.